The clone carrying this T cell receptor beta chain was seen only a few times. Its target is not known. The data derive from a study of cytomegalovirus exposure and HLA in healthy donors. This PCR relied on a set of 60 Vbeta primers and 13 Jbeta primers. Generated by immunoSEQ multiplex PCR, the TCRdb table keeps only in-frame clones and is missing some. The profile shows 150,000 or so clones, about four fifths of them singletons. Study-level results: Some TCR beta chains (around 160 of them) were listed as cytomegalovirus-associated.

This clonotype originated in a man aged 18 to 30 in good health and CMV-seronegative. The sequenced sample was PBMCs.

DNA for the CDR3: TGTGCCAGCAGCTTTGGTACAGGGACCCTGAACACTGAAGCTTTCTTT. This codes for CASSFGTGTLNTEAFF. The J gene is TRBJ1-1, the V gene TRBV5-5; the D gene is possibly TRBD1 (6 bases). The CDR3 totals 16 residues. Germline V CDR1 and CDR2: SGHKS, YYEKEE (reference sequence). Trimming left V 2 bases short and J 0 bases short, with 14 bases between.